Sequencing of this T cell receptor beta chain was carried out in a study of blood T cell repertoires in COVID-19. As for the study in general: There were acute and convalescent COVID-19 samples, and they came from the United States, Italy and Spain. PBMCs, B-cell-depleted T cells, or T cells were the source of the cDNA or gDNA that made up the material.

Authors' processing steps: Amplifying reference gene primers gave estimates of nucleated cell counts. Some clones are missing from TCRdb's copy, which holds only in-frame ones; the method was immunoSEQ multiplex PCR. That table furnishes V, J and clone size, whereas the DNA furnished D and trimming. The sample records under 200,000 clones, 86% being singletons. CDR1 SGHRS and CDR2 YFSETQ come from the germline V gene. V trimming: 3 bases; J trimming: 8 bases; junction bases outside the gene matches: 4. The CDR3 length is 14 residues. The J gene is TRBJ2-1, the V gene TRBV5-1; TRBD1 agrees at 11 bases. The sample was PBMCs or T cells enriched from blood (not recorded which). The TCR comes from a woman between 40 and 50 years old in a cohort exposed to, infected with or recovered from COVID-19 (not recorded which). The CDR3 DNA sequence: TGCGCCAGCAGCTCGGACAGGGGGCTCGATGAGCAGTTCTTC. Its protein is CASSSDRGLDEQFF.